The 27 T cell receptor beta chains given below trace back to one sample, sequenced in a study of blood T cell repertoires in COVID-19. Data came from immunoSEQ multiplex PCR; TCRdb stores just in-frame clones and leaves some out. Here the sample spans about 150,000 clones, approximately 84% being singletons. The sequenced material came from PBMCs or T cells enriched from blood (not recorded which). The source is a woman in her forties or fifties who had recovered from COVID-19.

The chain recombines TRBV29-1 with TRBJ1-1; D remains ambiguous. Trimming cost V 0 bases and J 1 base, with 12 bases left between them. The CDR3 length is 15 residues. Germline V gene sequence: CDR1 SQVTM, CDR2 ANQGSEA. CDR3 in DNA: TGCAGCGTTGAAGATCGGTCGGGTGGGAACACTGAAGCTTTCTTT. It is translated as CSVEDRSGGNTEAFF.

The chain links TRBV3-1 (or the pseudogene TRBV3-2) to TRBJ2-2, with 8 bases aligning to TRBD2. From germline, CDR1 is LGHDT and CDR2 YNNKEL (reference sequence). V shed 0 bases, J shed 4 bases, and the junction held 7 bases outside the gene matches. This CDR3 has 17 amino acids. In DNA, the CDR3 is TGTGCCAGCAGCCAAGAGAGAACTAGCGGAATCACCGGGGAGCTGTTTTTT. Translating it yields CASSQERTSGITGELFF.

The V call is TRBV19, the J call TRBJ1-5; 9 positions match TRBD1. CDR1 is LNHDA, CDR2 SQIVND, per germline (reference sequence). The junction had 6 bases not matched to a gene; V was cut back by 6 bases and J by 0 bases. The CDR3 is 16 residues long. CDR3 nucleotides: TGTGCCAGTAGGGACCCGGGACAGGGTAGCAATCAGCCCCAGCATTTT. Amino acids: CASRDPGQGSNQPQHF.

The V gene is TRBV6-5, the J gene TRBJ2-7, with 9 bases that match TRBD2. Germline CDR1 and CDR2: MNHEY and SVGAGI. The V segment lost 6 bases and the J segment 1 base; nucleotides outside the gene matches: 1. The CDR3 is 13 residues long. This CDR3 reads CASRAGGSYEQYF. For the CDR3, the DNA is TGTGCCAGCAGGGCGGGAGGGTCCTACGAGCAGTACTTC.

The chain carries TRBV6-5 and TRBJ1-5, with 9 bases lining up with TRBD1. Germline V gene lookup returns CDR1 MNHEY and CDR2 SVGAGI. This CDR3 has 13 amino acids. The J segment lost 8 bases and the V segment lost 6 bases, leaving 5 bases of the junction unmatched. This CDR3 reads CASRGQGWEPQHF. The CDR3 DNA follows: TGTGCCAGCAGGGGACAGGGTTGGGAGCCCCAGCATTTT.

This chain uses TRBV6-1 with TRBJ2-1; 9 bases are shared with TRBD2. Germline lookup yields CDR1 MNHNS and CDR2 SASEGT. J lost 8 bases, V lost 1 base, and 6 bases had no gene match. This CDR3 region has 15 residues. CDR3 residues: CASSEEAGGPDEQFF. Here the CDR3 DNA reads TGTGCCAGCAGTGAAGAGGCGGGAGGGCCCGATGAGCAGTTCTTC.

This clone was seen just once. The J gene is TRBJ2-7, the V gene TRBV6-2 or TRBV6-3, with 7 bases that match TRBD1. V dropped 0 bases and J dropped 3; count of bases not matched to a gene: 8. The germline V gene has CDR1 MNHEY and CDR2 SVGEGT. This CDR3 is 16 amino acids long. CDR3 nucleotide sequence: TGTGCCAGCAGTTACTCGCGGACAGGACTGGACTACGAGCAGTACTTC. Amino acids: CASSYSRTGLDYEQYF.

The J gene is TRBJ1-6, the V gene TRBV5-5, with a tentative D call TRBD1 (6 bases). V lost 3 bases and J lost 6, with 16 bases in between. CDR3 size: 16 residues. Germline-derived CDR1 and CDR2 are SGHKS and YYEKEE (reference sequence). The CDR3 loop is CASSWSQQGVNSPLHF. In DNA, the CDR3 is TGTGCCAGCAGCTGGTCACAACAGGGTGTTAATTCACCCCTCCACTTT.

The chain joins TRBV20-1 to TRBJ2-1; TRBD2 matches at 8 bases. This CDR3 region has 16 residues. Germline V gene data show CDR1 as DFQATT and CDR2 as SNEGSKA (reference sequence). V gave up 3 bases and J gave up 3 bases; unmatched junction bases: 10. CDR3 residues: CSASPNSGDFYNEQFF. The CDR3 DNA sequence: TGCAGTGCTAGTCCAAATAGCGGGGACTTCTACAATGAGCAGTTCTTC.

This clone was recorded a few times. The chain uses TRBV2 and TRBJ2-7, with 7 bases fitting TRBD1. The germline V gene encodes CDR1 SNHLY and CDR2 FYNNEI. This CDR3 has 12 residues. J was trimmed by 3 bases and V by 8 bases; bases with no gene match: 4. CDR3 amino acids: CASGTDLYEQYF. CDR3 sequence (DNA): TGTGCCAGCGGGACAGATCTCTACGAGCAGTACTTC.

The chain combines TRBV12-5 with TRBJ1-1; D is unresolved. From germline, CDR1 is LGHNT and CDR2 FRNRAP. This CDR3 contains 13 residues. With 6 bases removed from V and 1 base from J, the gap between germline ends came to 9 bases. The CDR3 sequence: CASGRGRNTEAFF. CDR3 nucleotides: TGTGCTAGTGGCCGGGGTCGGAACACTGAAGCTTTCTTT. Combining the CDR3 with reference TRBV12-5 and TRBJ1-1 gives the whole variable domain DARVTQTPRHKVTEMGQEVTMRCQPILGHNTVFWYRQTMMQGLELLAYFRNRAPLDDSGMPKDRFSAEMPDATLATLKIQPSEPRDSAVYFCASGRGRNTEAFFGQGTRLTVV.

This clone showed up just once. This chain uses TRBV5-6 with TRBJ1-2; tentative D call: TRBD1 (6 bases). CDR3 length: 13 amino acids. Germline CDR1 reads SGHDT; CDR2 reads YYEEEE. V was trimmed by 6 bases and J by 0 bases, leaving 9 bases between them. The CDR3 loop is CASTDRANYGYTF. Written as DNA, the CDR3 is TGTGCCAGCACGGACAGAGCTAACTATGGCTACACCTTC.

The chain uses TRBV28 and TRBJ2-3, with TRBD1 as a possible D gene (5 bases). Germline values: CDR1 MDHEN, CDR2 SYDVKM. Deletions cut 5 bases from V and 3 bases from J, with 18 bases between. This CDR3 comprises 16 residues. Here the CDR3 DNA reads TGTGCCAGCAGTCCCTACTGGACATACCAGACAGATACGCAGTATTTT. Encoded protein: CASSPYWTYQTDTQYF.

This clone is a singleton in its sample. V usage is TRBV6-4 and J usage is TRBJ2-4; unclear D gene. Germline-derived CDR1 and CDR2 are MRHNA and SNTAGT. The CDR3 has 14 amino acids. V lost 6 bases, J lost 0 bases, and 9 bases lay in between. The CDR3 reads CASRETIAKNIQYF. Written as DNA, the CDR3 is TGTGCCAGCAGAGAGACAATAGCCAAAAACATTCAGTACTTC.

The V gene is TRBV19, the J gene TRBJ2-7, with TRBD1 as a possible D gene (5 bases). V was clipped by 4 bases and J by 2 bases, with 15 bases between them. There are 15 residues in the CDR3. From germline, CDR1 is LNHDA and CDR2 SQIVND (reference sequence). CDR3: CASSTSDDRAYEQYF. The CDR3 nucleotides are TGTGCCAGTAGTACCTCAGACGACAGAGCCTACGAGCAGTACTTC.

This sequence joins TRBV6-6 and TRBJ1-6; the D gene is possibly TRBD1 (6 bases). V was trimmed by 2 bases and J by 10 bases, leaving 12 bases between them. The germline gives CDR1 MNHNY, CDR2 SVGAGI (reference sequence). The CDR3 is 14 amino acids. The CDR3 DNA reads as TGTGCCAGCAGTTACGCGGGGGCAGAATCACCCCTCCACTTT. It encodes CASSYAGAESPLHF.

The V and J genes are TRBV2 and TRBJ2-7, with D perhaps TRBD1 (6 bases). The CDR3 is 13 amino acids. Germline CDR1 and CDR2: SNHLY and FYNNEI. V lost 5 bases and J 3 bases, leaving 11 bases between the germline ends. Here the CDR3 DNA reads TGTGCCAGCAGTCCGGGACAAAACTACGAGCAGTACTTC. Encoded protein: CASSPGQNYEQYF.

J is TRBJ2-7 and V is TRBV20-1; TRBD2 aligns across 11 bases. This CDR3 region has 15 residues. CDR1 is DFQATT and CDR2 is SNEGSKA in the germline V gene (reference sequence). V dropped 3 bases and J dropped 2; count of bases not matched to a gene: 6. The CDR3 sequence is CSASHNSGRAYEQYF. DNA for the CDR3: TGCAGTGCTAGTCACAATAGCGGGAGGGCCTACGAGCAGTACTTC.

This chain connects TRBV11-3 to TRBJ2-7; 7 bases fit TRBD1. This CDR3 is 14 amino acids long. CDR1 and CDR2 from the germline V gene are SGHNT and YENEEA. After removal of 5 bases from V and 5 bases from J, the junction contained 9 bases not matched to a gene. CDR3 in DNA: TGTGCCAGCAGCCTTCAGGGGGAAGGGGACGAGCAGTACTTC. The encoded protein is CASSLQGEGDEQYF. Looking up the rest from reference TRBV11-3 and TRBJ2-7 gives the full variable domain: EAGVVQSPRYKIIEKKQPVAFWCNPISGHNTLYWYLQNLGQGPELLIRYENEEAVDDSQLPKDRFSAERLKGVDSTLKIQPAELGDSAVYLCASSLQGEGDEQYFGPGTRLTVT.

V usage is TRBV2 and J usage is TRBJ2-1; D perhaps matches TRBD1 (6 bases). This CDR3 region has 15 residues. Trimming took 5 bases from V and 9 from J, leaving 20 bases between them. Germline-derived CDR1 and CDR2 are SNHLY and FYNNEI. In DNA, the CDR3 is TGTGCCAGCAGTCCATCCCGGGACATGATTGGTGAGCAGTTCTTC. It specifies CASSPSRDMIGEQFF.

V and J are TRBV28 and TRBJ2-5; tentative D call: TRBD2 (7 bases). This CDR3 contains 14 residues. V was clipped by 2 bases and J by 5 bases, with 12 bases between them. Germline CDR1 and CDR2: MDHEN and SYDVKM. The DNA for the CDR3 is TGTGCCAGCAGTTTACCACAGGGAGGGGAGACCCAGTACTTC. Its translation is CASSLPQGGETQYF.

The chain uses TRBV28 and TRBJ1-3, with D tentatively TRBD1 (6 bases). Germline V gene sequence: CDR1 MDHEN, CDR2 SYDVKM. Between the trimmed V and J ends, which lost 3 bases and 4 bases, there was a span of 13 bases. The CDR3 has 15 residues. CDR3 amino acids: CASSFGGALGNTIYF. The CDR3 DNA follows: TGTGCCAGCAGTTTTGGGGGGGCGTTAGGAAACACCATATATTTT.

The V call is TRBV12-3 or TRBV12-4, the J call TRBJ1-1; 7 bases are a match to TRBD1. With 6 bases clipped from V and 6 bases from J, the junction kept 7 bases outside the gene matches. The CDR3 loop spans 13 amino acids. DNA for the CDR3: TGTGCCAGCAGGGGGGACAGCCGCGCTGAAGCTTTCTTT. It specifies CASRGDSRAEAFF.

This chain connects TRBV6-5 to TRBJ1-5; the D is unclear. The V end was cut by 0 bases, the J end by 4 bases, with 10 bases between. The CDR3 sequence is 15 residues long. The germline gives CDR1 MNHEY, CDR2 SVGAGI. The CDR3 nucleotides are TGTGCCAGCAGTTACTCCTACAGCATAAATCAGCCCCAGCATTTT. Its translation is CASSYSYSINQPQHF.

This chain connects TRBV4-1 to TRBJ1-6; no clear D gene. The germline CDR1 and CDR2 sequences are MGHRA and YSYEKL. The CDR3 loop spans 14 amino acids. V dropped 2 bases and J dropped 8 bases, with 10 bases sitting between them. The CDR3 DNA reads TGCGCCAGCAGCCAACTCGGAGAGGATTCACCCCTCCACTTT. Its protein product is CASSQLGEDSPLHF.

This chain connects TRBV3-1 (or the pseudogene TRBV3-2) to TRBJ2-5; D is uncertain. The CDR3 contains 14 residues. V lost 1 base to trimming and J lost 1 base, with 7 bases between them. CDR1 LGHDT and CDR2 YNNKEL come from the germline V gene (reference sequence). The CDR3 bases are TGTGCCAGCAGCCAAGGGTACGGCCAAGAGACCCAGTACTTC. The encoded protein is CASSQGYGQETQYF.

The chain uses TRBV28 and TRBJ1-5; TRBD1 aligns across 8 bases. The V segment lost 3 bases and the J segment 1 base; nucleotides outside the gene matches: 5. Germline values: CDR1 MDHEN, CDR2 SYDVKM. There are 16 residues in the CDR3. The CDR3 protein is CASSFLRQGSNQPQHF. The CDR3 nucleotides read TGTGCCAGCAGTTTTTTACGACAGGGGAGCAATCAGCCCCAGCATTTT.